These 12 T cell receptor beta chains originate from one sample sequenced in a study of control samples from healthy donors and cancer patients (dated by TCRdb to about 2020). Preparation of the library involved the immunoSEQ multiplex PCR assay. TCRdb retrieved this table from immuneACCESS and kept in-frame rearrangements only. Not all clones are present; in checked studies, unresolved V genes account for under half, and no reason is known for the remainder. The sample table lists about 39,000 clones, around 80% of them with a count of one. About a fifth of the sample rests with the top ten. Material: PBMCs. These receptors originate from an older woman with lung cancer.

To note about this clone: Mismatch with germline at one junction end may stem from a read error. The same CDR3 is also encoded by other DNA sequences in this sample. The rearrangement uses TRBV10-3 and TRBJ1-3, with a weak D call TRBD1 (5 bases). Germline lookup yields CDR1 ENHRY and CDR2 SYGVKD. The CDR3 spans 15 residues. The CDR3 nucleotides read TGCGCCATCGGAACCCCCGACAGAACTGGAAACACCATATATTTT. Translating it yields CAIGTPDRTGNTIYF.

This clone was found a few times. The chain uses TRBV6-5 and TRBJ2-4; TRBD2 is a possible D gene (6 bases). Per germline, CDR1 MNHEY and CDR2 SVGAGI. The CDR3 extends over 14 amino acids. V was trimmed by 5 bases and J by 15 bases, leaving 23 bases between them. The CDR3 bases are TGTGCCAGCAGTCCCGGAGGAGGACGGGGGAATCTGTACTTC. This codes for CASSPGGGRGNLYF.

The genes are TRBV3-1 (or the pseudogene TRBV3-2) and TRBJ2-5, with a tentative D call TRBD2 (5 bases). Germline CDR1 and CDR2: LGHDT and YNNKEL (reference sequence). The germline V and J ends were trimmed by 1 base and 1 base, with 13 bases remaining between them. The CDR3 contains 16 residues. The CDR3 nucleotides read TGTGCCAGCAGCCAAGGGAGGCGCCGGGGCCAAGAGACCCAGTACTTC. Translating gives CASSQGRRRGQETQYF.

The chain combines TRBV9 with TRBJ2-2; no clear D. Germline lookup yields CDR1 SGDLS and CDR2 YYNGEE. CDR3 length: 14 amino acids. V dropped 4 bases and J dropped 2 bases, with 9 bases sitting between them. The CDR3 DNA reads TGTGCCAGCAGCCCTGTACTAAACACCGGGGAGCTGTTTTTT. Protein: CASSPVLNTGELFF.

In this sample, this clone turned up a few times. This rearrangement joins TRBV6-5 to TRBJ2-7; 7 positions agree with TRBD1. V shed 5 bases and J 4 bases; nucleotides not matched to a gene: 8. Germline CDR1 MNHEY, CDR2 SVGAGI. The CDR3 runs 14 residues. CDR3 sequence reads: CASSSYRGPYEQYF. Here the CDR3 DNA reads TGTGCCAGCAGTAGCTACAGGGGCCCATACGAGCAGTACTTC.

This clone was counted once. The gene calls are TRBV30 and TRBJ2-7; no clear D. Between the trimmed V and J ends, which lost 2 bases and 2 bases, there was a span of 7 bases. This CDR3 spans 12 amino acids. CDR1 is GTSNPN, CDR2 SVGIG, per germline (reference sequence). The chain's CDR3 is CAWSPATYEQYF. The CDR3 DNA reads TGTGCCTGGAGTCCGGCCACCTACGAGCAGTACTTC.

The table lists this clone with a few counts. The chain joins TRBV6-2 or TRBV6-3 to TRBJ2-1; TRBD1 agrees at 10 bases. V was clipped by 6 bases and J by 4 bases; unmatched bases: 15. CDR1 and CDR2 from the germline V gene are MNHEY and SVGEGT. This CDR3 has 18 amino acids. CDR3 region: CASSQDRGGPRGYNEQFF. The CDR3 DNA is TGTGCCAGCAGCCAGGACAGGGGGGGACCCCGGGGGTACAATGAGCAGTTCTTC.

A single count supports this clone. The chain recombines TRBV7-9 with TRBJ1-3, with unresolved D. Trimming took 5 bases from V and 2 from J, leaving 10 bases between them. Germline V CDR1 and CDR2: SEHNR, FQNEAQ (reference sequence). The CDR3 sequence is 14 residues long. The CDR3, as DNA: TGTGCCAGCAGCCCCGGTTTAGCTGGAAACACCATATATTTT. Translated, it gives CASSPGLAGNTIYF.

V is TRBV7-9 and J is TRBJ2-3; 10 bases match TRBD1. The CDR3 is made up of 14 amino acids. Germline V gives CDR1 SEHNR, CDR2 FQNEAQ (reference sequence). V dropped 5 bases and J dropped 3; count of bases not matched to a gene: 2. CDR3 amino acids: CASSRTGGTDTQYF. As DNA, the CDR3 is TGTGCCAGCAGCAGGACAGGGGGGACAGATACGCAGTATTTT.

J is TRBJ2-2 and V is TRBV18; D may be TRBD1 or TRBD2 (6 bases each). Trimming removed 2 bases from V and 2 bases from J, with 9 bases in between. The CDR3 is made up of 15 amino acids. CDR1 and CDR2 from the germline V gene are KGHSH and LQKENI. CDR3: CASSPTGANTGELFF. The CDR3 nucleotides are TGTGCCAGCTCACCAACGGGGGCCAACACCGGGGAGCTGTTTTTT.

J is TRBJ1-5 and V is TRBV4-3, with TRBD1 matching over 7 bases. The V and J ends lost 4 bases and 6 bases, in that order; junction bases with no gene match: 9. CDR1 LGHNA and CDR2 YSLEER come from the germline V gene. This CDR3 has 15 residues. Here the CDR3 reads CASSREDRVGQPQHF. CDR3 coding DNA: TGCGCCAGCAGCCGAGAAGACAGGGTTGGTCAGCCCCAGCATTTT.

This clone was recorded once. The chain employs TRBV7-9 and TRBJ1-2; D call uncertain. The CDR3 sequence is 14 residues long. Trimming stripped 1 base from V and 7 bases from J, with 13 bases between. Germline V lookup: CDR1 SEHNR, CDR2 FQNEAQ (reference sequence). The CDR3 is CASSLGSQLLGYTF. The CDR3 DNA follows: TGTGCCAGCAGCTTAGGGTCGCAACTCCTTGGCTACACCTTC.